This TCR beta chain was found in a study of response to subunit inactivated influenza vaccine. This clonotype was observed many times. A single record per CDR3 protein comes from TCRdb applying MiXCR to the RT-PCR reads. Here the sample spans more than 550,000 distinct CDR3 sequences, 11% being singletons. The CDR3 runs to 14 residues. V lost 4 bases and J lost 1, with 10 bases in between. These data were also reused for a study on T cells expressing NK-cell markers. That paper notes: Template switching by 5'RACE with UMIs generated the TCR beta cDNA. Sorted CD3+CD56+NKG2C+, CD3+CD56+NKG2C- and CD3+CD56-NKG2C+ T-cell subsets were beta-chain profiled. Sequencing covered eight donors, seven HCMV-seropositive and one seronegative. These clonotypes, the leaders elsewhere, also led the CD3+CD56-NKG2C+ fraction in several donors.

The source is a man aged 45-65 years who received an inactivated influenza vaccine. The chain combines TRBV12-3 or TRBV12-4 with TRBJ1-1; D is possibly TRBD1 (6 bases). This sample comprised PBMCs from blood, obtained on the day of vaccination. CDR3 bases: TGTGCCAGCAGTTGGGACACCTGGAACACTGAAGCTTTCTTT. Translating gives CASSWDTWNTEAFF.